The rows below give T cell receptor beta chains drawn from one sample of a study of human T cells and chemical hapten exposure. TCRdb independently ran MiXCR on the RACE reads; one entry per CDR3 protein. Of around 180,000 distinct CDR3 sequences detected, under 35% appear once; the ten largest clones hold just under 3%. Source: whole blood, taken in connection with sensitization to the hapten diphenylcyclopropenone (DPC). Source of these receptors: a woman aged 30 to 39 with alopecia areata. Some clones in this sample may be carry-over from other donors' samples. Both conserved end residues are part of each CDR3. D genes are given only for firm matches. Clone size is stated in some rows and not others, as once, few, many or a class when expanded.

j_call v_call clone_size d_call cdr3_aa cdr3_nt
TRBJ1-2 TRBV6-2/TRBV6-3 NA NA CASSPTYGYTF TGTGCCAGCAGTCCCACCTATGGCTACACCTTC
TRBJ2-5 TRBV20-1 many NA CSARGQETQYF TGCAGTGCTAGGGGGCAAGAGACCCAGTACTTC
TRBJ1-2 TRBV29-1 NA NA CSVAGDTDGYTF TGCAGCGTTGCGGGGGACACGGACGGCTACACCTTC
TRBJ1-6 TRBV6-6 NA NA CASSGFGVALNSPLHF TGTGCCAGCAGCGGATTTGGGGTGGCTTTAAATTCACCCCTCCACTTT
TRBJ1-5 TRBV24-1 NA NA CATSESGAARNQPQHF TGTGCCACCAGTGAGTCGGGGGCGGCCCGCAATCAGCCCCAGCATTTT
TRBJ1-5 TRBV5-1 NA NA CASSSGPEGNQPQHF TGCGCCAGCAGCTCAGGACCCGAGGGCAATCAGCCCCAGCACTTT
TRBJ1-5 TRBV12-5 NA NA CASGPSGGNQPQHF TGTGCTAGTGGCCCTTCCGGTGGCAATCAGCCCCAGCATTTT
TRBJ2-7 TRBV18 few TRBD1 CASSTRTGDEQYF TGTGCCAGCTCAACGCGGACAGGGGACGAGCAGTACTTC
TRBJ2-2 TRBV4-2 many TRBD2 CASSRGAVSGDTGELFF TGTGCCAGCAGCCGGGGGGCAGTTAGCGGGGACACCGGGGAGCTGTTTTTT
TRBJ2-3 TRBV18 once NA CASSPTATDTQYF TGTGCCAGCTCACCGACAGCCACAGATACGCAGTATTTT
TRBJ1-6 TRBV25-1 once TRBD1 CASSEYGRGRSPLHF TGTGCCAGCAGTGAATACGGCAGGGGGCGATCACCCCTCCACTTT
TRBJ2-1 TRBV29-1 NA TRBD2 CSVSGLAGTLGFF TGCAGCGTTTCGGGACTAGCGGGGACCCTTGGGTTCTTC
TRBJ2-1 TRBV20-1 NA NA CSASRANEQFF TGCAGTGCTAGCAGGGCCAATGAGCAGTTCTTC
TRBJ2-1 TRBV2 few NA CASSSATNNEQFF TGTGCCAGCAGTTCGGCTACCAACAATGAGCAGTTCTTC
TRBJ2-1 TRBV28 many NA CASRSGQGSNEQFF TGTGCCAGCAGGTCTGGGCAGGGGTCCAATGAGCAGTTCTTC
TRBJ1-2 TRBV20-1 NA NA CSADGVYGYTF TGCAGTGCGGACGGGGTCTATGGCTACACCTTC
TRBJ2-5 TRBV7-2 many TRBD2 CASSPQRGGRETQYF TGTGCCAGCAGCCCCCAGCGGGGGGGCCGGGAGACCCAGTACTTC
TRBJ2-3 TRBV20-1 NA TRBD2 CSAHKRGATTDTQYF TGCAGTGCTCATAAGCGGGGGGCTACCACAGATACGCAGTATTTT
TRBJ2-7 TRBV29-1 NA TRBD1 CSVRQGVYEQYF TGCAGCGTTAGACAGGGAGTCTACGAGCAGTACTTC
TRBJ1-6 TRBV6-2/TRBV6-3 few NA CASSNARRGEIHF TGTGCCAGCAGTAACGCAAGGCGTGGGGAAATCCACTTT
TRBJ2-1 TRBV14 NA NA CASSQYKSSYNEQFF TGTGCCAGCAGCCAATATAAAAGCTCCTACAATGAGCAGTTCTTC
TRBJ2-7 TRBV28 NA NA CASSSWGSSDSYEQYF TGTGCCAGCAGTTCATGGGGCAGCTCGGACTCCTACGAGCAGTACTTC
TRBJ2-5 TRBV5-1 NA TRBD2 CASSLGPSGETQYF TGCGCCAGCAGCTTGGGGCCTAGCGGCGAGACCCAGTACTTC
TRBJ1-6 TRBV7-2 few NA CASSLAQLGSNSPLHF TGTGCCAGCAGCTTAGCGCAACTAGGGTCTAATTCACCCCTCCACTTT
TRBJ1-4 TRBV7-2 NA NA CASSLVPGRLNEKLFF TGTGCCAGCAGCTTAGTTCCCGGGAGACTTAATGAAAAACTGTTTTTT
TRBJ1-4 TRBV28 NA TRBD1 CASSLGQGSTTNEKLFF TGTGCCAGCAGTTTGGGACAGGGTAGTACAACTAATGAAAAACTGTTTTTT
TRBJ2-7 TRBV6-9 NA NA CASTPSPSIEQYF TGTGCCAGCACCCCGTCCCCCTCGATCGAGCAGTACTTC
TRBJ2-7 TRBV28 many TRBD2 CASSSPSGGAGEQYF TGTGCCAGCAGTTCTCCTAGCGGGGGGGCGGGGGAGCAGTACTTC
TRBJ2-7 TRBV29-1 NA TRBD1 CSVQDRGHWQYF TGCAGCGTTCAGGACAGGGGGCATTGGCAGTACTTC
TRBJ2-1 TRBV7-2 few NA CASSPVVAVGNEQFF TGTGCCAGCAGCCCCGTGGTTGCAGTCGGGAATGAGCAGTTCTTC
TRBJ1-2 TRBV7-9 NA NA CASSQQTPNYGYTF TGTGCCAGCAGCCAACAGACACCTAACTATGGCTACACCTTC
TRBJ2-1 TRBV4-1 NA TRBD1 CASSQGQLVDEQFF TGCGCCAGCAGCCAGGGACAGCTTGTCGATGAGCAGTTCTTC
TRBJ2-3 TRBV4-3 NA TRBD2 CASSREGAPTDTQYF TGCGCCAGCAGCAGGGAGGGTGCACCCACAGATACGCAGTATTTT
TRBJ1-2 TRBV4-2 NA NA CASSLPEQGSYGYTF TGTGCCAGCAGCCTACCGGAACAGGGCTCCTATGGCTACACCTTC
TRBJ1-1 TRBV28 few TRBD1 CASSFPGQRAFF TGTGCCAGCAGTTTCCCGGGACAGAGGGCTTTCTTT
TRBJ1-2 TRBV2 few NA CASWGRNYGYTF TGTGCCAGCTGGGGACGTAACTATGGCTACACCTTC
TRBJ1-3 TRBV12-3/TRBV12-4 NA NA CASSAGDPGNTIYF TGTGCCAGCAGTGCAGGTGATCCTGGAAACACCATATATTTT
TRBJ1-2 TRBV12-3/TRBV12-4 few NA CASSFTGTDGYTF TGTGCCAGCAGTTTTACCGGGACGGATGGCTACACCTTC
TRBJ2-4 TRBV27 NA TRBD1 CASSLLITTGENIQYF TGTGCCAGCAGTTTGTTAATAACGACAGGGGAAAACATCCAGTACTTC
TRBJ2-1 TRBV7-2 NA NA CASSLGLYNEQFF TGTGCCAGCAGCCTGGGACTGTACAATGAGCAGTTCTTC
TRBJ1-2 TRBV6-5 few NA CATRNVGYTF TGTGCCACAAGGAACGTGGGCTACACCTTC
TRBJ2-3 TRBV9 few TRBD2 CASSGGGRSSTDTQYF TGTGCCAGCAGCGGCGGGGGGCGATCTAGCACAGATACGCAGTATTTT
TRBJ1-1 TRBV29-1 NA NA CSVGINTEAFF TGCAGCGTTGGTATTAACACTGAAGCTTTCTTT
TRBJ2-3 TRBV2 few NA CACRRGGSDTQYF TGTGCCTGCCGGCGGGGCGGGTCAGATACGCAGTATTTT
TRBJ1-6 TRBV28 NA NA CASSRRPGKIVSPLHF TGTGCCAGCAGTCGTAGGCCGGGGAAGATAGTTTCACCCCTCCACTTT
TRBJ1-6 TRBV6-2/TRBV6-3 many NA CASSSTYNSPLHF TGTGCCAGCAGTTCGACCTATAATTCACCCCTCCACTTT
TRBJ2-5 TRBV5-4 few NA CASSFLPNTGETQYF TGTGCCAGCAGCTTTTTGCCCAACACGGGGGAGACCCAGTACTTC
TRBJ2-1 TRBV11-2 NA TRBD1 CASSLDGTGEQFF TGTGCCAGCAGCTTAGATGGGACAGGAGAGCAGTTCTTC
TRBJ1-4 TRBV11-2 few NA CATSTEGNEKLFF TGTGCCACCTCGACTGAGGGGAATGAAAAACTGTTTTTT
TRBJ2-7 TRBV5-1 few TRBD2 CASTFRSGGSNEQYF TGCGCCAGCACCTTTCGGAGCGGGGGATCCAACGAGCAGTACTTC
TRBJ2-7 TRBV4-3 NA TRBD1 CASSLLTGDSYEQYF TGCGCCAGCAGCCTCCTGACAGGGGACTCCTACGAGCAGTACTTC
TRBJ1-1 TRBV18 few NA CASQIGDEAFF TGTGCCAGCCAAATAGGGGATGAAGCTTTCTTT
TRBJ1-4 TRBV4-3 NA NA CASSQRTAQGFKSEKLFF TGCGCCAGCAGCCAACGGACAGCCCAAGGCTTTAAAAGTGAAAAACTGTTTTTT